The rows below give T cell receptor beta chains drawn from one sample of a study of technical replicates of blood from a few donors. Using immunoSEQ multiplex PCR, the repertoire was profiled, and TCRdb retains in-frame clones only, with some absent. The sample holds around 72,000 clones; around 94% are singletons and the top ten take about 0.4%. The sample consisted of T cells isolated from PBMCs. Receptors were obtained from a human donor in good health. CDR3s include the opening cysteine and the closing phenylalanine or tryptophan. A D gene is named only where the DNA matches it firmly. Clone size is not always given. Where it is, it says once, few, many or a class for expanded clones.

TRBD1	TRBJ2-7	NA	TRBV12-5	CASAPGGQGPVGDYEQYF	TGTGCTAGTGCCCCCGGCGGACAGGGCCCGGTTGGTGACTACGAGCAGTACTTC
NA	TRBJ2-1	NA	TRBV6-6	CASSRRDTAVEQFF	TGTGCCAGCAGCCGTCGGGACACAGCGGTTGAGCAGTTCTTC
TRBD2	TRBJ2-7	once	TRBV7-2	CASSLWREGPEQYF	TGTGCCAGCAGCTTATGGCGGGAGGGCCCAGAGCAGTACTTC
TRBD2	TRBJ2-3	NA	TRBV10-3	CAIKASGSTDTQYF	TGTGCCATCAAGGCTAGCGGGAGTACAGATACGCAGTATTTT
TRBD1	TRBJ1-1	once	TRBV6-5	CASDRARVNTEAFF	TGTGCCTCCGACAGGGCTCGGGTGAACACTGAAGCTTTCTTT
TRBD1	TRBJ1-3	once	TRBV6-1	CASSPPPTGGNTIYF	TGTGCCAGCAGTCCCCCCCCGACAGGGGGAAACACCATATATTTT
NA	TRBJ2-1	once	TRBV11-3	CASSLAGVLDNEQFF	TGTGCCAGCAGCTTGGCAGGGGTTTTGGACAATGAGCAGTTCTTC
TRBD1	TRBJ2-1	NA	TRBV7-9	CASSQQGYNEQFF	TGTGCCAGCAGCCAACAGGGGTACAATGAGCAGTTCTTC
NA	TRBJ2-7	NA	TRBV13	CASSPTLSYEQYF	TGTGCCAGCAGCCCGACTCTCTCCTACGAGCAGTACTTC
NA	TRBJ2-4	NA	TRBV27	CASSLGRLGNIQYF	TGTGCCAGCAGTTTAGGCAGGTTGGGAAACATTCAGTACTTC
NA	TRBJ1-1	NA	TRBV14	CASSQDHGTTEAFF	TGTGCCAGCAGCCAAGATCACGGGACTACTGAAGCTTTCTTT
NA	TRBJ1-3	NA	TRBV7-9	CASSQRSSGNTIYF	TGTGCCAGCAGCCAACGTAGCTCTGGAAACACCATATATTTT